The text below deals with one T cell receptor beta chain. Its antigen is not known. The record originates from a study of blood T cells in healthy people across ages. The second PCR ran roughly 6 to 11 cycles with a sample-barcoded 5' primer and J-beta primers. Each CDR3 protein gets one entry after TCRdb re-called the 5' RACE reads with MiXCR. Of about 640,000 distinct CDR3 sequences listed, roughly three fifths are singletons. The CDR3 length is 14 residues. Study results and limitations: Comparison with aged donors showed that long-lived donors had more naive CD4+ cells and higher diversity.

The chain couples TRBV12-3 or TRBV12-4 to TRBJ2-5; unclear D gene. The J call may be incorrect, as the DNA end agrees better with TRBJ2-7. This TCR derives from a man in his sixties in good health. Source material: blood. This CDR3 is CASSLAGIHYEQYF. The DNA for the CDR3 is TGTGCCAGCAGTTTAGCGGGCATCCACTACGAGCAGTACTTC.